This T cell receptor (beta chain) was found in a study of cytomegalovirus exposure and HLA in healthy donors. Study as a whole: The Caucasian-associated ancestry cluster contained approximately 81% of the 398 genotyped donors.

The germline gives CDR1 MNHEY, CDR2 SVGAGI. The CDR3 spans 15 residues. V gave up 5 bases and J gave up 5 bases; unmatched junction bases: 11. Study-wide findings and caveats: Confirmation was obtained in vitro that a few CMV-associated chains are specific for CMV antigens. Earlier analysis found most TCR beta V segments productive about 87% or about 30% of the time. In a later analysis, a missense DCLRE1C variant was linked to TCR beta V- and J-gene trimming.

PCR amplification relied on 60 Vbeta primers (plus 13 Jbeta primers). TCRdb's table, derived via immunoSEQ multiplex PCR, lists solely in-frame clones and lacks some. Of roughly 160,000 clones listed, roughly 80% were seen once; the top ten hold 3% to 4.5%. This clone was recorded once. Its antigen is still unknown. The source is a man aged 30 to 39 in good health and CMV-seropositive. The material sequenced was PBMCs. This sequence joins TRBV6-5 and TRBJ1-2, with 7 bases aligning to TRBD1. The CDR3 DNA reads as TGTGCCAGCAGTACCCCGGGACAGCTATTTTATGGCTACACCTTC. The encoded protein is CASSTPGQLFYGYTF.